Presented here are 11 T cell receptor beta chains from one specimen sequenced in a study of neurological immune-mediated disorders. Each CDR3 protein is one row after TCRdb ran MiXCR on the 5' RACE reads. The table shows about 120,000 distinct CDR3 sequences, with roughly 3.2% occurring only once. Material for sequencing was PBMCs. These receptors all stem from a woman aged 25-40 years with multiple sclerosis.

This clonotype was found many times. The chain is built from TRBV20-1 and TRBJ2-1; D may be TRBD1 (6 bases). Germline V lookup: CDR1 DFQATT, CDR2 SNEGSKA (reference sequence). The CDR3 contains 14 residues. CDR3 sequence reads: CTGAQGWGEDEQFF. The DNA of the CDR3 is TGCACCGGGGCCCAGGGGTGGGGAGAAGATGAGCAGTTCTTC.

This clonotype was found many times. The chain recombines TRBV20-1 with TRBJ2-1; D might be TRBD2 (7 bases). The CDR3 consists of 16 residues. V lost 5 bases and J 5 bases, leaving 22 bases between the germline ends. Looked up from germline, CDR1 is DFQATT and CDR2 is SNEGSKA (reference sequence). The DNA of the CDR3 is TGCAGTGCTCCCTCGGGGGGCCATACCTTTGACAATGAGCAGTTCTTC. Translated: CSAPSGGHTFDNEQFF.

At least ten counts were recorded for this clonotype. In DNA form, the CDR3 reads TGCGCCTGCGCCACTGACATCTTAGCGGGAGTACTTTGTCCAGATACGCAGTATTTT. Translated: CACATDILAGVLCPDTQYF. V and J are TRBV4-3 and TRBJ2-3, with 9 bases matching TRBD2. Looked up from germline, CDR1 is LGHNA and CDR2 is YSLEER. There are 19 residues in the CDR3. V was pared by 11 bases and J by 4 bases, with 25 bases of the junction left unmatched.

On this clonotype itself: A much more abundant neighbour one base away suggests this may be a read error. The chain combines TRBV11-2 with TRBJ2-3; the D is unclear. V gave up 8 bases and J gave up 4 bases, with 10 bases separating them. The CDR3 has 12 amino acids. Germline CDR1 is SGHAT and CDR2 is FQNNGV. The CDR3: CASRRSSDTQYF. The CDR3 bases are TGTGCCAGCCGCAGGTCCTCAGATACGCAGTATTTT.

This clonotype has a count of ten or more. The CDR3 is CASSQDVAGNEQFF. The DNA for the CDR3 is TGCGCCAGCAGCCAAGATGTAGCAGGCAATGAGCAGTTCTTC. This sequence joins TRBV4-3 and TRBJ2-1; no reliable D call. The ends were cut back, 0 bases at V and 6 bases at J, with 9 bases in the middle. Germline V gives CDR1 LGHNA, CDR2 YSLEER. The CDR3 is 14 residues long.

This clonotype was counted at least ten times. The V call is TRBV4-3, the J call TRBJ2-2; perhaps TRBD2 as D (6 bases). Germline CDR1 and CDR2: LGHNA and YSLEER. V was cut by 1 base and J by 5 bases, with 17 bases left in between. There are 17 residues in the CDR3. DNA for the CDR3: TGCGCCAGCAGCCAAGCTGCTACCGGGGGATATACCGGGGAGCTGTTTTTT. This codes for CASSQAATGGYTGELFF.

This clonotype occurred many times. The V gene is TRBV20-1, the J gene TRBJ1-1; D remains ambiguous. The CDR3 sequence is 12 residues long. The V and J ends lost 3 bases and 5 bases respectively, with 10 bases between them. CDR1 is DFQATT, CDR2 SNEGSKA, per germline (reference sequence). The DNA for the CDR3 is TGCAGTGCTAGCCCGGGTCAGACTGAAGCTTTCTTT. Translation gives CSASPGQTEAFF.

This clonotype turned up a few times. This may be a read error, as it is one base from a much larger clone. This chain joins TRBV12-3 or TRBV12-4 and TRBJ2-4; no clear D gene. The CDR3 covers 14 residues. V lost 3 bases to trimming and J lost 10 bases, with 16 bases between them. The CDR3 DNA follows: TGTGCCAGCAGTTTGGGGATAGCTCCAAAAATTCAGTACTTC. Its protein product is CASSLGIAPKIQYF.

This clonotype was recorded many times. The rearrangement links TRBV19 to TRBJ2-1, with 12 bases aligning to TRBD2. The CDR3 length is 15 residues. J was trimmed by 6 bases and V by 4 bases; bases with no gene match: 4. CDR1 and CDR2 (germline): LNHDA, SQIVND (reference sequence). The CDR3 reads CASSKGLAGFNEQFF. CDR3 sequence (DNA): TGTGCCAGTAGTAAGGGACTAGCGGGTTTCAATGAGCAGTTCTTC. Combining the CDR3 with reference TRBV19 and TRBJ2-1 gives the whole variable domain DGGITQSPKYLFRKEGQNVTLSCEQNLNHDAMYWYRQDPGQGLRLIYYSQIVNDFQKGDIAEGYSVSREKKESFPLTVTSAQKNPTAFYLCASSKGLAGFNEQFFGPGTRLTVL.

The table lists this clonotype with many counts. V usage is TRBV7-8 and J usage is TRBJ2-1; TRBD1 might be the D (5 bases). V lost 5 bases and J lost 6, with 17 bases in between. The germline V gene has CDR1 SGHVS and CDR2 FQNEAQ. This CDR3 has 15 amino acids. CDR3 nucleotide sequence: TGTGCCAGCAGCCCCTGGCAGGGAAAAGGCAATGAGCAGTTCTTC. Translating gives CASSPWQGKGNEQFF.

At least ten counts were recorded for this clonotype. The V gene is TRBV20-1, the J gene TRBJ2-6; D gene unclear. Trimming removed 0 bases at V and 4 bases at J, with 7 bases between. CDR3 size: 14 residues. Germline lookup yields CDR1 DFQATT and CDR2 SNEGSKA (reference sequence). The CDR3, as DNA: TGCAGTGCTAGAGAGGGGTCGGGGGCCAACGTCCTGACTTTC. It codes for CSAREGSGANVLTF.